This T cell receptor (beta chain) appears in the sequencing data of a study of human T cells and chemical hapten exposure. Study findings and constraints: Compared to controls, expanded TCRs made significantly more large clusters of similar CDR3s.

TCRdb analysed the RACE reads with MiXCR anew, one entry per CDR3 protein. The data show around 120,000 distinct CDR3 sequences, roughly an eighth seen once. Germline CDR1 and CDR2: MNHEY and SVGEGT. The CDR3 length is 14 residues. The V and J ends lost 1 base and 3 bases respectively, with 9 bases between them. For this clonotype: Its antigen remains unknown.

This sample's time point: patch test 1, 2 weeks after DPC sensitization. Treatment here: therapeutic diphenylcyclopropenone sensitization with weekly scalp DPC. Blood collection happened ahead of applying each patch test. The total RNA was obtained from whole blood that was not fractionated. The TCR sequence derives from a man aged 18 to 35 with alopecia areata. Some clones in this sample may be carry-over from other donors' samples. This chain connects TRBV6-2 or TRBV6-3 to TRBJ2-5; D is tentatively TRBD1 or TRBD2 (6 bases each). The sample was whole blood, taken in connection with sensitization to the hapten diphenylcyclopropenone (DPC). CDR3 nucleotides: TGTGCCAGCAGTTACTTGAGGGGGGAAGAGACCCAGTACTTC. Translating it yields CASSYLRGEETQYF.